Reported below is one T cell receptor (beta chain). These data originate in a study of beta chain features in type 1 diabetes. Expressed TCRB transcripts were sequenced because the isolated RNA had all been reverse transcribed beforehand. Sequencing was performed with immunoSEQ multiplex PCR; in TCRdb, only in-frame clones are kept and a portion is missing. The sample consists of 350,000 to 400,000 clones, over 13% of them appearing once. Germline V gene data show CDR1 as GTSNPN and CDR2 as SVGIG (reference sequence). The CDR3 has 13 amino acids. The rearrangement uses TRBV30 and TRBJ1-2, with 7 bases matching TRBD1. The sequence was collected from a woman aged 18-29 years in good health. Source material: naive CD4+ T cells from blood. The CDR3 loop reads CAVQGQIIYGYTF. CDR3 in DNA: TGTGCTGTCCAGGGACAGATAATCTATGGCTACACCTTC.